This TCR beta chain derives from a study of blood T cell repertoires in COVID-19. Study-level information: The samples span acute and convalescent COVID-19 from the United States, Italy and Spain.

Per the authors' pipeline: How many nucleated cells were present was estimated from reference gene primer amplification. Clones were read by immunoSEQ multiplex PCR, and TCRdb kept only the in-frame ones, dropping some. D and trimming were read from the DNA, whereas the V and J calls and clone size are those reported in that table. This table has about 270,000 clones, approximately 89% appearing once. This CDR3 region has 13 residues. V was trimmed by 6 bases and J by 4 bases, leaving 9 bases between them. The sequenced sample consisted of peripheral blood. This chain uses TRBV12-3 or TRBV12-4 with TRBJ2-2, with D maybe TRBD2 (6 bases). The TCR comes from a man aged 40-49 years with active or convalescent COVID-19. In DNA, the CDR3 is TGTGCCAGCAGAACGGGGGTCACCGGGGAGCTGTTTTTT. Translation: CASRTGVTGELFF.